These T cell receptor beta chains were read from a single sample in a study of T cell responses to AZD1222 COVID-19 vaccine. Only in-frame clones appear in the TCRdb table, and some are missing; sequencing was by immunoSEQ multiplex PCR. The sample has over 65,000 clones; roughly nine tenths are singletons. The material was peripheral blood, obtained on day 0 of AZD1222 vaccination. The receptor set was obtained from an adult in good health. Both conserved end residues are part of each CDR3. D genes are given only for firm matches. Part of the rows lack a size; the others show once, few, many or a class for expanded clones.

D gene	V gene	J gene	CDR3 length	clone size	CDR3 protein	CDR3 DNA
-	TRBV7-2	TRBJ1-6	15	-	CASSLDRVRNSPLHF	TGTGCCAGCAGCTTAGACAGGGTGAGGAATTCACCCCTCCACTTT
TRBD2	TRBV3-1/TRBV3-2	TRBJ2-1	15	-	CASSQDRTSGYEQFF	TGTGCCAGCAGCCAAGATCGGACTAGCGGGTATGAGCAGTTCTTC
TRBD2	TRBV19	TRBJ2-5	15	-	CASRPGLAGWETQYF	TGTGCCAGTAGGCCCGGACTAGCGGGATGGGAGACCCAGTACTTC
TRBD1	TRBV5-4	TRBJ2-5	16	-	CASSPVRTGAQETQYF	TGTGCCAGCAGCCCCGTCCGGACAGGAGCCCAAGAGACCCAGTACTTC
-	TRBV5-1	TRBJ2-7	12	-	CASSLEGWEQYF	TGCGCCAGCAGCTTGGAAGGGTGGGAGCAGTACTTC
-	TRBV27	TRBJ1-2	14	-	CASSTRRQDYGYTF	TGTGCCAGCAGTACCCGCCGACAGGACTATGGCTACACCTTC
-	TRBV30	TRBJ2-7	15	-	CAWSVRGSLPYEQYF	TGTGCCTGGAGTGTGAGAGGGAGTCTTCCCTACGAGCAGTACTTC
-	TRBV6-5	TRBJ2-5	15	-	CASSYSGLGQETQYF	TGTGCCAGCAGTTACTCCGGTCTAGGCCAAGAGACCCAGTACTTC
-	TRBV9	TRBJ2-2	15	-	CASSVVGTNTGELFF	TGTGCCAGCAGCGTAGTGGGAACTAACACCGGGGAGCTGTTTTTT
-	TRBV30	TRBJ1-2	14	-	CAWIWGGSFYGYTF	TGTGCCTGGATATGGGGGGGATCTTTCTATGGCTACACCTTC
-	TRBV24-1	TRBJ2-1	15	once	CATSDLTGSYNEQFF	TGTGCCACCAGTGATTTAACGGGAAGCTACAATGAGCAGTTCTTC
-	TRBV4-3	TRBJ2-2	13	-	CASSQPTGGELFF	TGCGCCAGCAGCCAACCCACAGGGGGGGAGCTGTTTTTT
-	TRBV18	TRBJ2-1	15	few	CASSPPLSGYNEQFF	TGTGCCAGCTCACCACCGTTGAGTGGCTACAATGAGCAGTTCTTC
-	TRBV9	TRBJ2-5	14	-	CASSLDTRRVTQYF	TGTGCCAGCAGCCTGGACACCAGAAGAGTGACCCAGTACTTC
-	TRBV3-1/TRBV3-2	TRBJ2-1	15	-	CASSQGALLVNEQFF	TGTGCCAGCAGCCAAGGAGCTCTGCTTGTAAATGAGCAGTTCTTC
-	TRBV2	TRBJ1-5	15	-	CASRHLDNTNQPQHF	TGTGCCAGCAGGCATCTTGACAACACCAATCAGCCCCAGCATTTT
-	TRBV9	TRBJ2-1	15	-	CASSPDGNSYNEQFF	TGTGCCAGCAGCCCGGACGGGAACTCCTACAATGAGCAGTTCTTC
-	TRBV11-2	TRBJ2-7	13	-	CASSFQGSYEQYF	TGTGCCAGCAGCTTTCAGGGATCCTACGAGCAGTACTTC
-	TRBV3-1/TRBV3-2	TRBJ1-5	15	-	CASSQVSGSNQPQHF	TGTGCCAGCAGCCAAGTCTCAGGTAGCAATCAGCCCCAGCATTTT
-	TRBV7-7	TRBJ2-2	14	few	CASSLSTNTGELFF	TGTGCTAGCAGCCTATCAACGAACACCGGGGAGCTGTTTTTT
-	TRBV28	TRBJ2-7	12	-	CASSLSQTEQYF	TGTGCCAGCAGTTTATCCCAAACCGAGCAGTACTTC
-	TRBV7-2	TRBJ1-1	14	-	CASSLGRANTEAFF	TGTGCCAGCAGCTTAGGTAGGGCGAACACTGAAGCTTTCTTT
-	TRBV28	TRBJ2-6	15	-	CASTIRDSGANVLTF	TGTGCCAGCACCATCCGGGACTCTGGGGCCAACGTCCTGACTTTC
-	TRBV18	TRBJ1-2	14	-	CASSPVLGGDGYTF	TGTGCCAGCTCACCAGTTCTCGGGGGCGACGGCTACACCTTC
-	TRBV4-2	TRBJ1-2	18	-	CASSQDLAGWEANYGYTF	TGTGCCAGCAGCCAAGATCTGGCAGGCTGGGAAGCTAACTATGGCTACACCTTC
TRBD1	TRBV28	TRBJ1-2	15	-	CASSTYRGRNYGYTF	TGTGCCAGCAGTACCTACAGGGGGCGGAACTATGGCTACACCTTC